This T cell receptor (beta chain) was sequenced during a study of T cells in narcolepsy. Across the study: Enrolled donors included narcolepsy type 1 or type 2 patients and healthy controls.

This table comes from immunoSEQ multiplex PCR, and its TCRdb copy is limited to in-frame clones, with some not included. The table records 30,000 to 40,000 clones, around 83% of them present only once. With regard to this clone: Antigen unknown.

Study findings and constraints: Autoreactive clonotypes reportedly recurred in blood of same and different patients, not controls.

There are 17 residues in the CDR3. Germline V gene data show CDR1 as SGHAT and CDR2 as FQNNGV. Trimming removed 2 bases from V and 3 bases from J, with 19 bases in between. The chain has TRBV11-2 and TRBJ1-2, with D possibly matching TRBD1 (6 bases). Sequenced material: CD45RA- memory CD4+ T cells from PBMCs. The TCR originated in a human donor with narcolepsy. CDR3 coding DNA: TGTGCCAGCAGCTTACTTATCCCGTTCAGGGGCGACTATGGCTACACCTTC. Residues: CASSLLIPFRGDYGYTF. Based on the CDR3 plus reference TRBV11-2 and TRBJ1-2, the full variable domain is EAGVAQSPRYKIIEKRQSVAFWCNPISGHATLYWYQQILGQGPKLLIQFQNNGVVDDSQLPKDRFSAERLKGVDSTLKIQPAKLEDSAVYLCASSLLIPFRGDYGYTFGSGTRLTVV.